Described below is a single TCR beta chain sequence and its context. Its antigen remains unidentified. This entry is derived from a study of shared clonotypes between healthy human individuals. The study, taken as a whole, reports: Since donors were few, the genetic and exposure-history diversity represented was limited.

The V end was cut by 1 base, the J end by 8 bases, with 2 bases between. CDR1 and CDR2 (germline): MNHEY, SVGAGI. This CDR3 comprises 11 residues. Roughly 0.3 ug DNA, tens of thousands of T cell genomes, went into unsorted PBMC replicate PCRs. Scientists sequenced DNA from unsorted PBMC on ten immunoSEQ deep assay plates. This table comes from immunoSEQ multiplex PCR, and its TCRdb copy is limited to in-frame clones, with some not included. The table lists about 480,000 clones, more than 65% of them singletons. This sequence joins TRBV6-5 and TRBJ1-4; D gene ambiguous. The source material was PBMCs. This TCR came from a woman aged 40-49 years in good health. Some clones in this sample may be carry-over from other donors' samples. The CDR3 loop is CASSYWEKLFF. In DNA, the CDR3 is TGTGCCAGCAGTTACTGGGAAAAACTGTTTTTT.